This T cell receptor beta chain derives from a study of radiation and T cells in renal cell carcinoma. Study conclusions and caveats: In blood, top tumor clones expanded by 2 weeks, shrinking by 4.

Documented time point: baseline pretreatment blood. Treatment: 15 Gy SBRT to primary tumor, nephrectomy 4 weeks later. Radiation-treated patients gave blood at baseline, week 2 and week 4. Turning to this clone: Its antigen is not identified.

TCRdb's table, derived via immunoSEQ multiplex PCR, lists solely in-frame clones and lacks some. There are about 95,000 clones in the sample; less than 90% occur only once, and around 7.9% lies in the top ten. The CDR3 is made up of 16 amino acids. V was trimmed by 0 bases and J by 7 bases, leaving 18 bases between them. The germline CDR1 and CDR2 sequences are LGHNA and YNFKEQ. The sequence derives from a man aged 50-59 years with renal cell carcinoma. The chain combines TRBV4-2 with TRBJ2-5; D gene ambiguous. The material sequenced was blood, taken from a patient whose treatment included radiotherapy and nephrectomy. The CDR3 sequence is CASSQDQSRKPWTQYF. The DNA of the CDR3 is TGTGCCAGCAGCCAAGATCAGTCCCGGAAGCCCTGGACCCAGTACTTC.